The clone carrying this TCR beta chain appeared many times. The CDR3 has 13 amino acids. Germline V gives CDR1 SEHNR, CDR2 FQNEAQ (reference sequence). With 7 bases removed from V and 4 bases from J, the gap between germline ends came to 13 bases. This specimen belongs to a study of patients and donors after allogeneic stem cell transplantation. TCRdb fed the RT-PCR reads into MiXCR, producing one record per CDR3 protein. Of fewer than 95,000 distinct CDR3 sequences in the sample, approximately 5.2% were seen once. The source is a human donor who was either an allogeneic HSCT recipient or a stem cell or donor lymphocyte infusion donor (not recorded which). It is not recorded whose cells these are; they may come from a transplant donor. This chain uses TRBV7-9 with TRBJ1-2; D is unclear. Sequencing was done on a sample of blood, either unsorted or a sorted T cell fraction (not recorded which). The CDR3 loop reads CASTAWAFYGYTF. The CDR3 DNA follows: TGTGCCAGCACTGCATGGGCCTTCTATGGCTACACCTTC.